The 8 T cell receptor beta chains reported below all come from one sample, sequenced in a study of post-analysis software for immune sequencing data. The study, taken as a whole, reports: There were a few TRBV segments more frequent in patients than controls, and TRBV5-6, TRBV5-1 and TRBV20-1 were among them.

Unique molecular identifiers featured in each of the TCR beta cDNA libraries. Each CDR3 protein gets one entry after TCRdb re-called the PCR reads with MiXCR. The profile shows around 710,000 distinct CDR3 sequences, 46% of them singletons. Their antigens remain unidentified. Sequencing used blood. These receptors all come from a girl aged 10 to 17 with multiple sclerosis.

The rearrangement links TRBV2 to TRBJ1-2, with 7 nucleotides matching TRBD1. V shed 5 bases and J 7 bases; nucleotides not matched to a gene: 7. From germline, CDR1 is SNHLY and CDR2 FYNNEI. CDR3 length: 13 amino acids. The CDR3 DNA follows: TGTGCCAGCAGTCCCTCTCAGGGGGGTGGCTACACCTTC. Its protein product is CASSPSQGGGYTF.

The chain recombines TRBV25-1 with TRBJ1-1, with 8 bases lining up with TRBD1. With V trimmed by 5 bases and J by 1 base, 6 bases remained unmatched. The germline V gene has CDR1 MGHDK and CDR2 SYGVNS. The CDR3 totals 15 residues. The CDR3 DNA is TGTGCCAGCAGTCCCCTGGACAGGGAGAACACTGAAGCTTTCTTT. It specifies CASSPLDRENTEAFF.

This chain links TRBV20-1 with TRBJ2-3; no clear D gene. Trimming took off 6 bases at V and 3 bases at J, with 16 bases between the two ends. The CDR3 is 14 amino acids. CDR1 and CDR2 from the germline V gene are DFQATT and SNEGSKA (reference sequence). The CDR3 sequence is CSAVSPLLTDTQYF. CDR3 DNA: TGCAGTGCCGTAAGCCCGCTCCTGACAGATACGCAGTATTTT.

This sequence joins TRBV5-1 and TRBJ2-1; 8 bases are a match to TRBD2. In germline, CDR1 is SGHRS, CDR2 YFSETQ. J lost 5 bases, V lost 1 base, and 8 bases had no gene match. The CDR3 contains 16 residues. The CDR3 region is CASSLRAGGPNNEQFF. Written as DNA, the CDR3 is TGCGCCAGCAGCTTGAGGGCGGGAGGACCCAACAATGAGCAGTTCTTC.

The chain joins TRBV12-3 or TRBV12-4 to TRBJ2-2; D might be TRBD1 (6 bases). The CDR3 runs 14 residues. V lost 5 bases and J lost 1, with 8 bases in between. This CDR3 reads CASSPGQNTGELFF. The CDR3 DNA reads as TGTGCCAGCAGTCCGGGACAGAACACCGGGGAGCTGTTTTTT.

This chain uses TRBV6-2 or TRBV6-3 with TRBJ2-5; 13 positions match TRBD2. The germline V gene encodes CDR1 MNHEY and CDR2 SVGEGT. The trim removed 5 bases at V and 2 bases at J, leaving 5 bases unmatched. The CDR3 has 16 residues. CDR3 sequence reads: CASSRGLAGSQETQYF. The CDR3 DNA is TGTGCCAGCAGTCGGGGACTAGCGGGAAGTCAAGAGACCCAGTACTTC.

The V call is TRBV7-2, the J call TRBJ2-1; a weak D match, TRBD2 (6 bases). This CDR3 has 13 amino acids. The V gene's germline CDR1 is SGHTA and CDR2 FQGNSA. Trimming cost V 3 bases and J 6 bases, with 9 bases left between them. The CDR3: CASSLAGTNEQFF. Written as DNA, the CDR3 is TGTGCCAGCAGCTTGGCGGGAACCAATGAGCAGTTCTTC.

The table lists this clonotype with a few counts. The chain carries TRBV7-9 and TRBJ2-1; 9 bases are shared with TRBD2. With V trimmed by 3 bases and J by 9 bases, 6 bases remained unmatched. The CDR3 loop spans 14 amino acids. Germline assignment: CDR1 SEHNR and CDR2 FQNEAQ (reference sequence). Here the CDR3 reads CASSLPAGGFEQFF. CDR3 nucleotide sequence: TGTGCCAGCAGCTTGCCGGCGGGAGGGTTTGAGCAGTTCTTC.